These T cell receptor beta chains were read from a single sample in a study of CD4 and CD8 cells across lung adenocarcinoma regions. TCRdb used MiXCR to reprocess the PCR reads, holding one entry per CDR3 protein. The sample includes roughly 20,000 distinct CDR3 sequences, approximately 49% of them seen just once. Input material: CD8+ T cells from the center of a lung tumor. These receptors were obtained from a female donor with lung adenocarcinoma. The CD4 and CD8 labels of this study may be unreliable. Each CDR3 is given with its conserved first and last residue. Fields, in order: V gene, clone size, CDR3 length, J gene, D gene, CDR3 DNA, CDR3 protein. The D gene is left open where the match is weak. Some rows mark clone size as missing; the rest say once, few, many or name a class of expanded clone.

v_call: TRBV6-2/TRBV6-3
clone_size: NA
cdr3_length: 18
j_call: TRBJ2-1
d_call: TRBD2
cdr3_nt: TGTGCCAACAGTCGCCCCGGGACTAGCGGGTTTTCCTACAATGAGCAGTTCTTC
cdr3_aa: CANSRPGTSGFSYNEQFF

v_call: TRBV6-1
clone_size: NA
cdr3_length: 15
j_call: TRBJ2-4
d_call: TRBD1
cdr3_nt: TGTGCCAGCGGTATGCCAGGAGGACAGGGGTACATGCAGTACTTC
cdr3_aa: CASGMPGGQGYMQYF

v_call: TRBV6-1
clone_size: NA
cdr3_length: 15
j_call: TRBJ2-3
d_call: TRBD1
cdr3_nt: TGTGCCAGCAGTGAAGCGGCAGGGGGCTTAGATACGCAGTATTTT
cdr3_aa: CASSEAAGGLDTQYF

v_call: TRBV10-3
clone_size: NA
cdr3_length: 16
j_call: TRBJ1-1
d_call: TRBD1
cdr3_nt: TGTGCCATCAGTCCCGGGACAGGGGCCCTGCTGGCTGAAGCTTTCTTT
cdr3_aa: CAISPGTGALLAEAFF

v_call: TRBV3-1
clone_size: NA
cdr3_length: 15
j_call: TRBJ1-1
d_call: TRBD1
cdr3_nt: TGTGCCAGCACTACTTTCCGGGACAGGGGACTTGAAGCTTTCTTT
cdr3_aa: CASTTFRDRGLEAFF

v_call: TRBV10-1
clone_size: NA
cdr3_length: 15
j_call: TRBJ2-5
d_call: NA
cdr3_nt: TGCGCCAGGGGGCTCGGCGGCGGGGAGCAAGAGACCCAGTACTTC
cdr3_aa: CARGLGGGEQETQYF

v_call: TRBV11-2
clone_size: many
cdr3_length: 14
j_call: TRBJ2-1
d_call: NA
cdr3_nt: TGTGCCAGCAGCTTAGCAGCGATGTACAATGAGCAGTTCTTC
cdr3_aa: CASSLAAMYNEQFF

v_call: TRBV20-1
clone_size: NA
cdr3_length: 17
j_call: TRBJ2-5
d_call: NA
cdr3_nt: TGCAGTGCTAGTCGGTGGGTGGGGGGAGGGGGCCCAGAGACCCAGTACTTC
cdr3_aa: CSASRWVGGGGPETQYF

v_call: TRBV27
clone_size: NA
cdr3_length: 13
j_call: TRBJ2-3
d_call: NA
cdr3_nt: TGTGCCAGCAGGGCCGTGAGCACAAATACGCAGTATTTT
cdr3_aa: CASRAVSTNTQYF

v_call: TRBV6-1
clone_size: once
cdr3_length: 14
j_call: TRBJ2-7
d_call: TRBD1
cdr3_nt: TGTGCCAGCAGACCAGGACTACAGGGGGGCGAGCAGTACTTC
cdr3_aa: CASRPGLQGGEQYF

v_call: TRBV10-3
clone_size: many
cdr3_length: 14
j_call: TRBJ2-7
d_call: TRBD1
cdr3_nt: TGTGCCATCAGCCCACAGGGGGCCTCCTACGAGCAGTACTTC
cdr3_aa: CAISPQGASYEQYF

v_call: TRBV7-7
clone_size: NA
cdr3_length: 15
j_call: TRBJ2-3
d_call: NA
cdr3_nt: TGTGCTAGCAGCTTAGATGCCCTCTCCACAGATACGCAGTATTTT
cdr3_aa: CASSLDALSTDTQYF

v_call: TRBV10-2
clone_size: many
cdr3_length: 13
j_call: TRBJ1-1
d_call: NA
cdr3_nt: TGCGCCAGCAGGGAGCGGCAGGGGACTGAAGCTTTCTTT
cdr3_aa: CASRERQGTEAFF

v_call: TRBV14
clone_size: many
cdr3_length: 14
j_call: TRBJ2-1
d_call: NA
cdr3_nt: TGTGCCAGCAGCCAAGTGGTGGCCTACAATGAGCAGTTCTTC
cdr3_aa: CASSQVVAYNEQFF

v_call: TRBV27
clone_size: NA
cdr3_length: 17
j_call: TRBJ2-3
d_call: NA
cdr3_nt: TGTGCCAGCAGTTTCCCCTCCGGCTGGGGGCGCACAGATACGCAGTATTTT
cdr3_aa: CASSFPSGWGRTDTQYF

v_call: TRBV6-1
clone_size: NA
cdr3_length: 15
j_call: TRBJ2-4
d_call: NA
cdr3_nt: TGTGCCAGGGGGGGCGTAGGGCGTAACCAAGACATTCAGTACTTC
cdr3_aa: CARGGVGRNQDIQYF

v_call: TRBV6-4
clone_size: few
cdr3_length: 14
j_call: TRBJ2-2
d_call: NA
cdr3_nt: TGTGCCAGCAGTCCCACTAGTTTCGCCGGGGAGCTGTTTTTT
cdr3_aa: CASSPTSFAGELFF

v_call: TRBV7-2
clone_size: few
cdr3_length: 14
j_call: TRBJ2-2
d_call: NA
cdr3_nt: TGTGCCAGCAGCTCCCCCCTGTTAACCGGGGAGCTGTTTTTT
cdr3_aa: CASSSPLLTGELFF

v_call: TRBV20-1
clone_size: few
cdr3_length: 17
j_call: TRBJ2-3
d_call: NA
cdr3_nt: TGCAGTGCTAGTCGATTGGTGGGAGGAGGGGGAACAGATACGCAGTATTTT
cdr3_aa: CSASRLVGGGGTDTQYF

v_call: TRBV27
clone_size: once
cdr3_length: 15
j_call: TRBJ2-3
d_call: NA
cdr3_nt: TGTGCCAGCAGGCAGCGGGTACGAGACACAGATACGCAGTACTTT
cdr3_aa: CASRQRVRDTDTQYF

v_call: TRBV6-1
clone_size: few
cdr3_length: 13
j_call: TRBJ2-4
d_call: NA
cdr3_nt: TGTGCCAGCAGGTCCGGGGGAAAAAACATTCAGTACTTC
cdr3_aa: CASRSGGKNIQYF

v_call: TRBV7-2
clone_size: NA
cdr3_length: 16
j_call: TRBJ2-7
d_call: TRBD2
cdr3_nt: TGTGCCAGCAGCTCTAGACCAGCGGGGGACTCCTACGAGCAGTACTTC
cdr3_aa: CASSSRPAGDSYEQYF

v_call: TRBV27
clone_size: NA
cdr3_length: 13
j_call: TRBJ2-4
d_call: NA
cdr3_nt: TGTGCGATCAGAGGGTTTGTACAAAAGATTCAGTACTTC
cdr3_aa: CAIRGFVQKIQYF

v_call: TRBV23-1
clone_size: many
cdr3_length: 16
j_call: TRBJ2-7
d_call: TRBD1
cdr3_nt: TGCGCCAGCAGTCAACACCCGGGACAGGGGCCCTACGAGCAGTACTTC
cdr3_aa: CASSQHPGQGPYEQYF

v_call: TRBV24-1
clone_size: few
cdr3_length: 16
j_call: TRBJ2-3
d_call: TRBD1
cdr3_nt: TGTGCCACCAGTGACCCGACAGGGACAAGATTGAGTGAGCAGTTCTTT
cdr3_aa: CATSDPTGTRLSEQFF

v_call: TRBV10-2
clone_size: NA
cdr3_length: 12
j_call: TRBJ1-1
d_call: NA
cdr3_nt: TGCGCCAGCAGAACAATGAACTCTGACTCCTCCTTC
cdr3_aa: CASRTMNSDSSF

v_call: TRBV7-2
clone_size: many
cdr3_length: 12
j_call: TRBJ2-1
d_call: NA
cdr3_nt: TGTGCCAGCAGCGGGGGACCCCTCGAGCAGTTCTTC
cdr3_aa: CASSGGPLEQFF

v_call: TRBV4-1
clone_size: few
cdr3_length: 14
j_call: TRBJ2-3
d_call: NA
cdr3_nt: TGCGCCAGCAGCCAAGACAGTTCCACAGATACGCAGTATTTT
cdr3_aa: CASSQDSSTDTQYF

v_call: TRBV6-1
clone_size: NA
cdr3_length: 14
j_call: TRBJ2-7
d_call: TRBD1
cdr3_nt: TGTGCCAGCAGTGAAGCAGGACAGGGGCTGGAACAGTACTTC
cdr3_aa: CASSEAGQGLEQYF